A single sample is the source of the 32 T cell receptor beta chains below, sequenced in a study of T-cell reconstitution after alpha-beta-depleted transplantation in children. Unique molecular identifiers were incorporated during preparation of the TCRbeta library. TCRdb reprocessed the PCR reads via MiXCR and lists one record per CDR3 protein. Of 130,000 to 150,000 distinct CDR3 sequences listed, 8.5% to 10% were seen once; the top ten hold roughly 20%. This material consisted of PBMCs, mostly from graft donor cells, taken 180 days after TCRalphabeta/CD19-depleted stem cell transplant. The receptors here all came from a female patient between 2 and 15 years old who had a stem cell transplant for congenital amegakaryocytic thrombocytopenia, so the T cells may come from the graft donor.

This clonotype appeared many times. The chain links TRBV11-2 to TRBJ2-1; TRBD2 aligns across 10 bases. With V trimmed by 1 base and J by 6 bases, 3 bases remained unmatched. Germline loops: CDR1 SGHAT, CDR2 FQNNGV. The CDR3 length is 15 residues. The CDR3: CASSLALAGVNEQFF. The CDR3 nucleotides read TGTGCCAGCAGCTTAGCCCTAGCGGGAGTCAATGAGCAGTTCTTC. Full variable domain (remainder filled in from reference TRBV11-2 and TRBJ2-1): EAGVAQSPRYKIIEKRQSVAFWCNPISGHATLYWYQQILGQGPKLLIQFQNNGVVDDSQLPKDRFSAERLKGVDSTLKIQPAKLEDSAVYLCASSLALAGVNEQFFGPGTRLTVL.

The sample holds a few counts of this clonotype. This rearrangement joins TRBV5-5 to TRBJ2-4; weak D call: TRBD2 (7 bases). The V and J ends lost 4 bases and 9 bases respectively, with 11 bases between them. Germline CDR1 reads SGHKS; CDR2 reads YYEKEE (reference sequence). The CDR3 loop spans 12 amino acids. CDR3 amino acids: CASSGGGPIQYF. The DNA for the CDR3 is TGTGCCAGCAGCGGGGGGGGGCCCATTCAGTACTTC.

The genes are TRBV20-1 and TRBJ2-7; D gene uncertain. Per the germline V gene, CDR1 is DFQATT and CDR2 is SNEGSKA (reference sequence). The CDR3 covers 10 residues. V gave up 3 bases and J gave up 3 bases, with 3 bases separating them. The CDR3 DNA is TGCAGTGCTAGGCTCTACGAGCAGTACTTC. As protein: CSARLYEQYF.

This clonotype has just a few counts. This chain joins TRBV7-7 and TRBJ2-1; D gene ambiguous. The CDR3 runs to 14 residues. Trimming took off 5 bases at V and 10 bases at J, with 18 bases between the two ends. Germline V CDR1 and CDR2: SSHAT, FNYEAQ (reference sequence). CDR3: CASSPAFSSGEQFF. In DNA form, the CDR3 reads TGTGCCAGCAGCCCCGCTTTTAGCTCTGGGGAGCAGTTCTTC.

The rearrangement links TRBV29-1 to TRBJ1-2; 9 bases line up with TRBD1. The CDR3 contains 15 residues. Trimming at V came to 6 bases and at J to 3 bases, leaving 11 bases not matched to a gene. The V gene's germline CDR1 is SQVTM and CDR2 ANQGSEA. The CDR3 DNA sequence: TGCAGCGTGGAATCCTTGGGACAGGGTGACTATGGCTACACCTTC. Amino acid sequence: CSVESLGQGDYGYTF.

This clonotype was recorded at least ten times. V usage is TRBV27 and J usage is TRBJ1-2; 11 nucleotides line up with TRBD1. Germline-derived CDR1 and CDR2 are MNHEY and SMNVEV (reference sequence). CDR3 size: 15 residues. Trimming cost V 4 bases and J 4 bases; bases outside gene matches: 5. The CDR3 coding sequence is TGTGCCAGCAGTTCCCGGACAGGGGGCCTCTATGGCTACACCTTC. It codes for CASSSRTGGLYGYTF.

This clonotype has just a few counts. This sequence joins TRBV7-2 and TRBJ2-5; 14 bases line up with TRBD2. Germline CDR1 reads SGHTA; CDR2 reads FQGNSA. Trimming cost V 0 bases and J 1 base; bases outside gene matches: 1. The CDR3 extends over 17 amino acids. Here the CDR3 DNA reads TGTGCCAGCAGCTTAGCGGGACTAGCGGGGGTCCAAGAGACCCAGTACTTC. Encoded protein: CASSLAGLAGVQETQYF.

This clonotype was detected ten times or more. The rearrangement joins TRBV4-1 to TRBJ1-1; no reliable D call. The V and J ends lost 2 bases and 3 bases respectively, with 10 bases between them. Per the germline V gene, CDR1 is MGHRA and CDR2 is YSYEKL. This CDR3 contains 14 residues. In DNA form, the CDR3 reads TGCGCCAGCAGCCAATGGGAAGTGGACACTGAAGCTTTCTTT. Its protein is CASSQWEVDTEAFF.

As DNA, the CDR3 is TGTGCCAGCAGCTTGTCAGGGAGCGGTAGTTACAATGAGCAGTTCTTC. Translating gives CASSLSGSGSYNEQFF. This chain joins TRBV5-4 and TRBJ2-1; D is perhaps TRBD1 or TRBD2 (5 bases each). With 1 base removed from V and 4 bases from J, the gap between germline ends came to 15 bases. Germline-derived CDR1 and CDR2 are SGHNT and YYREEE (reference sequence). CDR3 length: 16 residues. Together with reference TRBV5-4 and TRBJ2-1, the CDR3 gives the full variable domain: ETGVTQSPTHLIKTRGQQVTLRCSSQSGHNTVSWYQQALGQGPQFIFQYYREEENGRGNFPPRFSGLQFPNYSSELNVNALELDDSALYLCASSLSGSGSYNEQFFGPGTRLTVL.

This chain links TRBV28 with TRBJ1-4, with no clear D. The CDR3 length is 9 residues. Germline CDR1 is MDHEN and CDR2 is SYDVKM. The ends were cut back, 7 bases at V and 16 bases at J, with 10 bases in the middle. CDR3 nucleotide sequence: TGTGCCAGCACCTGGACCTGGTTTTTT. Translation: CASTWTWFF.

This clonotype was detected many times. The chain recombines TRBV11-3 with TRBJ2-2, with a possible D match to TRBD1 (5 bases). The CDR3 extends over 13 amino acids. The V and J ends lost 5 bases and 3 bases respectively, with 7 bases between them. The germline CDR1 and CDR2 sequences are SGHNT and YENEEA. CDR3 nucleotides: TGTGCCAGCAGCCGACAGTACACCGGGGAGCTGTTTTTT. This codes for CASSRQYTGELFF.

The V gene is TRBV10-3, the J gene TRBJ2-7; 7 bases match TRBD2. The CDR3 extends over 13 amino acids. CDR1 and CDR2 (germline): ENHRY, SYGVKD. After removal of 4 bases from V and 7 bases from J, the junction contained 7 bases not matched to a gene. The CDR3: CAISAGGGLEQYF. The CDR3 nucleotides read TGTGCCATCAGTGCGGGGGGAGGGCTTGAGCAGTACTTC.

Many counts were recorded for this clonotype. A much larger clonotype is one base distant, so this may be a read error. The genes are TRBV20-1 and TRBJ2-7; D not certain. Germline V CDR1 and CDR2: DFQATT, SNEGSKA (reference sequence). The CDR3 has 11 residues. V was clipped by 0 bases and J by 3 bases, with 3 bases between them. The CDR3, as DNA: TGCAGTGCTAGAGACGGCTACGAGCAGTACTTC. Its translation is CSARDGYEQYF.

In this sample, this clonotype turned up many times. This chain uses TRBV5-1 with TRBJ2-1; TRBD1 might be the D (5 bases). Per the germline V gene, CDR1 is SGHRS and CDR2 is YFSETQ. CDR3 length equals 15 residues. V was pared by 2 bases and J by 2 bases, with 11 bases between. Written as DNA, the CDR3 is TGCGCCAGCAGCTTTCGACAGCCACCCTACAATGAGCAGTTCTTC. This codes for CASSFRQPPYNEQFF.

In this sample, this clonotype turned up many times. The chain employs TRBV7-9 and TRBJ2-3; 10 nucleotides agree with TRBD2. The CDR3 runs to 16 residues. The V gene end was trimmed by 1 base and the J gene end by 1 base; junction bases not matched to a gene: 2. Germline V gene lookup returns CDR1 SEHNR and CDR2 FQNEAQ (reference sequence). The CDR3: CASSLGTSGGTDTQYF. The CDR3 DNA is TGTGCCAGCAGCTTAGGGACTAGCGGAGGCACAGATACGCAGTATTTT.

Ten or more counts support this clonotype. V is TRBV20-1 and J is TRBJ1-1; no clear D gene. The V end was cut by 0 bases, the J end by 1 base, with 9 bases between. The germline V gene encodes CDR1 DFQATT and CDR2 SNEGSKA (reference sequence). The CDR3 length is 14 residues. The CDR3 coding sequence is TGCAGTGCTAGAGATAACAGCGCGAACACTGAAGCTTTCTTT. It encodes CSARDNSANTEAFF.

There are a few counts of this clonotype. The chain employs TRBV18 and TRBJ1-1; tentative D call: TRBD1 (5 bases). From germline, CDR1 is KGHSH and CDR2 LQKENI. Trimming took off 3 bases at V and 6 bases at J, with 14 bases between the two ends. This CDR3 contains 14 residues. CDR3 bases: TGTGCCAGCTCACCGAGGACGGGACCCCCTGAAGCTTTCTTT. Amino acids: CASSPRTGPPEAFF.

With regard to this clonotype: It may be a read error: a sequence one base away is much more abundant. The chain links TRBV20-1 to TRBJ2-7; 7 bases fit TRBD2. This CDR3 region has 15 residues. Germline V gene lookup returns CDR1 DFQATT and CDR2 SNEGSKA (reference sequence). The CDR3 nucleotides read TGCGGTGCTAGAGGCTCGGGCGGGAGCTGGTACGAGCAGTACTTC. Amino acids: CGARGSGGSWYEQYF.

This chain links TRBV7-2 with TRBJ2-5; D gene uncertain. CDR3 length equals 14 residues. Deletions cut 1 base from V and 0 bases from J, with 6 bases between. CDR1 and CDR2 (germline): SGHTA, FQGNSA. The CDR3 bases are TGTGCCAGCAGCTTAGATCTGTACCAAGAGACCCAGTACTTC. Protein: CASSLDLYQETQYF.

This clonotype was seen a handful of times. The CDR3 loop is CSATAEGYTSNTEAFF. In nucleotides, the CDR3 is TGCAGTGCCACAGCAGAAGGATACACCTCGAACACTGAAGCTTTCTTT. The rearrangement uses TRBV20-1 and TRBJ1-1; D is uncertain. The V end was cut by 6 bases, the J end by 1 base, with 21 bases between. There are 16 residues in the CDR3. The germline V gene has CDR1 DFQATT and CDR2 SNEGSKA (reference sequence).

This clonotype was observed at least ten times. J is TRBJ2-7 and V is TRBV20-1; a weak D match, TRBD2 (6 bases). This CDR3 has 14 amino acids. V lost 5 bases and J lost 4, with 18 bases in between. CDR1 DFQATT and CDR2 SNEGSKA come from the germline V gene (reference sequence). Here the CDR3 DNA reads TGCAGTGCTGGGCCGCGTGGAGGGGTGTACGAGCAGTACTTC. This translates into CSAGPRGGVYEQYF.

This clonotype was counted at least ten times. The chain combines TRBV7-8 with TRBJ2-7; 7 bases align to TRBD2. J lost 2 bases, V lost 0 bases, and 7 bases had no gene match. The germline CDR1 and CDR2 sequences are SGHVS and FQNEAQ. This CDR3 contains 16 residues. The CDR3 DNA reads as TGTGCCAGCAGCTTAGCTTATGCTAGCGGCACCTACGAGCAGTACTTC. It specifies CASSLAYASGTYEQYF.

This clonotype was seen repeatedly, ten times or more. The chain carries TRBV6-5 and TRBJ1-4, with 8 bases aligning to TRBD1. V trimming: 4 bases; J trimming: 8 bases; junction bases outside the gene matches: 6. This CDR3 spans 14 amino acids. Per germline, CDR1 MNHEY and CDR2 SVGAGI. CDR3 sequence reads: CASSSTGGVEKLFF. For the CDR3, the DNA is TGTGCCAGCAGTTCCACAGGGGGAGTAGAAAAACTGTTTTTT.

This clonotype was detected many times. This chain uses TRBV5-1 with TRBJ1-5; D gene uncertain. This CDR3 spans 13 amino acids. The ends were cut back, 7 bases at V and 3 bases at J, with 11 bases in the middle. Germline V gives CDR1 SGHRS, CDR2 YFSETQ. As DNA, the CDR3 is TGCGCCAGCCGTATGGACGACAATCAGCCCCAGCATTTT. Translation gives CASRMDDNQPQHF.

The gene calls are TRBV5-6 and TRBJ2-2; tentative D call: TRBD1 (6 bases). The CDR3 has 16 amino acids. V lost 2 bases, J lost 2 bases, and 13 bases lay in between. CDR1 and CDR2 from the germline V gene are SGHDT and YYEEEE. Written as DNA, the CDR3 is TGTGCCAGCAGCTTTTTGGGGACACTAAACACCGGGGAGCTGTTTTTT. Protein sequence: CASSFLGTLNTGELFF.

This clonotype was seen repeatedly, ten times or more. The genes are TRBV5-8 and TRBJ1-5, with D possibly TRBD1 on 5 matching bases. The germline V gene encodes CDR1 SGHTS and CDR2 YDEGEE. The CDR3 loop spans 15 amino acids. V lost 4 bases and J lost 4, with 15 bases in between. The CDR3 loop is CASSRGVGGNQPQHF. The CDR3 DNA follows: TGTGCCAGCAGCCGCGGAGTGGGGGGAAATCAGCCCCAGCATTTT. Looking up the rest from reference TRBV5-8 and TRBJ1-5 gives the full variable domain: EAGVTQSPTHLIKTRGQQATLRCSPISGHTSVYWYQQALGLGLQFLLWYDEGEERNRGNFPPRFSGRQFPNYSSELNVNALELEDSALYLCASSRGVGGNQPQHFGDGTRLSIL.

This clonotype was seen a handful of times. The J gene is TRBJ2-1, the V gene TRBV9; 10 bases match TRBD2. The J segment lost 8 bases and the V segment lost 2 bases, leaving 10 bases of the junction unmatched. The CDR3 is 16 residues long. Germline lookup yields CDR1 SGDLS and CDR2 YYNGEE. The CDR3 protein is CASSVDWGLAGDEQFF. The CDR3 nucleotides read TGTGCCAGCAGCGTCGATTGGGGGCTAGCGGGGGATGAGCAGTTCTTC.

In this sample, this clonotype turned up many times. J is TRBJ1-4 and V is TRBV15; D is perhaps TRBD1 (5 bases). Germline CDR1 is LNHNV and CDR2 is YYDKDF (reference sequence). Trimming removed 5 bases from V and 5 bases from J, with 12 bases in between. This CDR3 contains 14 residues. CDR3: CATSPLQANEKLFF. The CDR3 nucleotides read TGTGCCACCAGCCCCCTACAGGCGAATGAAAAACTGTTTTTT.

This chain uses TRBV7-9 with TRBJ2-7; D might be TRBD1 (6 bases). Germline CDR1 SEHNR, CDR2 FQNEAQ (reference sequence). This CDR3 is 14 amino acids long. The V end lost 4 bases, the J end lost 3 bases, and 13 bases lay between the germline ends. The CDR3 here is CASSSWTEIYEQYF. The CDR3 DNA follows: TGTGCCAGCAGCTCCTGGACAGAAATCTACGAGCAGTACTTC.

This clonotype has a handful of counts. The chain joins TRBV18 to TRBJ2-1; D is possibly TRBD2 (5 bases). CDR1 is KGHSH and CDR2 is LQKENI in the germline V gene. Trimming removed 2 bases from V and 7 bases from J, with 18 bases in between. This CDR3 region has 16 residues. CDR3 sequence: CASSPGRGPLLNEQFF. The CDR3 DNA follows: TGTGCCAGCTCACCAGGTCGAGGGCCCCTTTTAAATGAGCAGTTCTTC.

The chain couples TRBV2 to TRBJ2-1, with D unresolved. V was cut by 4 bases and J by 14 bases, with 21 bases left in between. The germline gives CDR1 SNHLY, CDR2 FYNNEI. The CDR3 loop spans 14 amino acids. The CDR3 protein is CASSAQSSSPLEFF. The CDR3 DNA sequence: TGTGCCAGCAGTGCCCAGTCCTCGTCCCCCTTGGAGTTCTTC.

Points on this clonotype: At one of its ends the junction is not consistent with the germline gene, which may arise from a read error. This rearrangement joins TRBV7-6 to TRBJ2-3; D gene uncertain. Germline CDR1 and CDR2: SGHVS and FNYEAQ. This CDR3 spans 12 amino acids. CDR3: CARSLISDTQYF. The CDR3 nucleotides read TGTGCCAGGAGCTTAATCTCCGATACGCAGTATTTT.